This record concerns one T cell receptor (beta chain) sequence. The antigen remains unidentified. The data were taken from a study of cytomegalovirus exposure and HLA in healthy donors. Whole-study results and caveats: CMV antigen specificity was confirmed in vitro for three CMV-associated chains.

The PCR used 60 Vbeta and 13 Jbeta primers. The data were produced by immunoSEQ multiplex PCR, yet TCRdb's version contains in-frame clones alone and is incomplete. This repertoire includes 200,000 to 250,000 clones. Healthy bone marrow donors made up the donor group. This receptor was obtained from a girl aged 2 to 10 in good health and CMV-seropositive. Sequenced: PBMCs.

Here the CDR3 DNA reads TGTGCCAGCGGGCGAGAGAGGAACACTGAAGCTTTCTTT. As protein: CASGRERNTEAFF. V and J are TRBV6-1 and TRBJ1-1; D is ambiguous. Germline CDR1 MNHNS, CDR2 SASEGT. The length of the CDR3 is 13 residues. Trimming shortened V by 8 bases and J by 1 base, and 11 bases separated the two germline ends.